This entry concerns a single T cell receptor (beta chain). This clone counts as medium-sized (0.01 to 0.1%). Its specific antigen is unknown. Base qualities are not provided; no much larger clone lies one nucleotide away. V loses 3 bases, J loses 5 bases, and the germline ends lie 11 bases apart. The CDR3 goes from the cysteine to the phenylalanine over 14 residues. The read is trimmed to its CDR3 DNA, 42 bases read in frame from base 1. The germline V gene sets CDR1 to MNHNS and CDR2 to SASEGT. This sample was included in a study of blood T cell repertoires in COVID-19 (dated by TCRdb to 2020 to 2022). Describing the broader study: The collaborator samples originated in the United States, Italy and Spain and spanned the acute and convalescent phases of COVID-19. The material from the prospective study consisted of cDNA or gDNA derived from T cells, B-cell-depleted T cells, or PBMCs. Deeply sampled blood TCRbeta repertoires from subjects exposed to, actively infected with, or recovered from COVID-19 were included in the dataset. A freely available public database, intended as a resource for researchers studying the immune response to SARS-CoV-2, is where the repertoires were released. The samples were drawn from two sources: the first 160 participants of the ongoing ImmuneRACE study, and over 1,000 subjects contributed by 6 global collaborators. The sample metadata nearly always contained a de-identified subject ID, COVID-19 status, age in years and sex. Where available, HLA class I and class II types were obtained from metadata supplied by the sample provider rather than from assay-based typing. Overall results and qualifications from the work: Clinical and demographic metadata were provided uncurated, with the amount varying by source and participant.

The collaborating institutions used their own protocols to collect whole blood in K2EDTA tubes. For TCRbeta analysis, collaborators shipped samples in one of three forms: frozen whole blood, isolated PBMCs, or DNA extracted from either of those sample types. The immunoSEQ Assay, a bias-controlled multiplex PCR, was used to amplify TCRbeta CDR3 regions from genomic DNA. Regarding the original processing steps: The number of nucleated cells in each sample was estimated from the amplification of reference gene primers within the assay. To quantify the absolute abundance of each unique TCRbeta CDR3 rearrangement, sequence reads were collapsed and filtered. For each sample, productive Simpson clonality was calculated as the square root of Simpson's diversity index over productive rearrangements. Not all clones reach the TCRdb copy of this immuneACCESS table, which keeps in-frame sequences only. Checked studies attribute under half of the gap to unresolved V genes and leave the rest unexplained. The V and J calls and clone size are taken from that table; D and trimming were inferred from the DNA. Recorded for this sample are 55,000 to 75,000 clones; roughly 80% of them occurred a single time. Around 20% of the sample lies in the top ten.

The receptor's source is a man aged 60 to 75 with acute or convalescent COVID-19. In this chain, TRBV6-1 is recombined with TRBJ1-5; the D gene is possibly TRBD1, with 5 bases matching. The material sequenced was peripheral blood. The DNA sequence reads TGTGCCAGCAGTGATCAGGGCAACTATCAGCCCCAGCATTTT. This gives the protein CASSDQGNYQPQHF.